Listed below are T cell receptor beta chains from one sample, sequenced in a study of cytomegalovirus exposure and HLA in healthy donors. TCRdb keeps only in-frame clones here, not all; method: immunoSEQ multiplex PCR. The sample holds over 150,000 clones, approximately 80% seen once. Specimen: PBMCs. All receptors come from a woman in her fifties or sixties in good health and CMV-seronegative. CDR3s include the opening cysteine and the closing phenylalanine or tryptophan. Each record gives: clone size, J gene, D gene, V gene, CDR3 DNA, CDR3 protein. D genes are given only for firm matches. Rows may omit the clone size; those that give it use once, few, many or a size class.

- | TRBJ2-4 | - | TRBV4-3 | TGCGCCAGCAGCCAAGATTACGTAGGTAGAGGCGGCATTCAGTACTTC | CASSQDYVGRGGIQYF
few | TRBJ2-3 | - | TRBV6-4 | TGTGCCAGCAGTGACCCCGATACCCCGCGAGGGGGCCGGGGGAGGTACACAGATACGCAGTATTTT | CASSDPDTPRGGRGRYTDTQYF
- | TRBJ2-3 | - | TRBV5-1 | TGCGCCAGCAGCTTGATGGCAGGGTACACAGATACGCAGTATTTT | CASSLMAGYTDTQYF
- | TRBJ2-7 | - | TRBV27 | TGTGCCAGCAGTCCCACGGGGAACGAGCAGTACTTC | CASSPTGNEQYF
- | TRBJ2-2 | TRBD2 | TRBV9 | TGTGCCGCAGCGGGGGCTAGCGGGAGGTACGGGGAGCTGTTTTTT | CAAAGASGRYGELFF
- | TRBJ2-7 | - | TRBV7-2 | TGTGCCAGCAGCGAGACTAGTACTAGTGGCGAGCAGTACTTC | CASSETSTSGEQYF
- | TRBJ2-7 | - | TRBV7-8 | TGTGCCAGCAGGGTTGACGGGTTCTCCTACGAGCAGTACTTC | CASRVDGFSYEQYF
- | TRBJ2-1 | TRBD2 | TRBV7-9 | TGTGCCAGCAGCCCCTCTAGCGGTAGCTCCTACAATGAGCAGTTCTTC | CASSPSSGSSYNEQFF
once | TRBJ2-3 | - | TRBV29-1 | TGCAGCGTTGTTTCGGTCAGGGGACCCATGGATACGCAGTATTTT | CSVVSVRGPMDTQYF
- | TRBJ2-3 | - | TRBV12-5 | TGTGCTAGTGGTTTGGCCACAGAACCCAGAGATACGCAGAATTTT | CASGLATEPRDTQNF
- | TRBJ2-3 | - | TRBV5-6 | TGTGCCAGCAGCTTGGGGAGCGCGACAGATACGCAGTATTTT | CASSLGSATDTQYF
- | TRBJ1-2 | - | TRBV7-9 | TGTGCCAGCAGCCCAGACACAGATGGCTACACCTTC | CASSPDTDGYTF
- | TRBJ2-1 | - | TRBV5-1 | TGCGCCAGCAGCTTGGTAGCGACCCATGAGCAGTTCTTC | CASSLVATHEQFF
- | TRBJ2-7 | - | TRBV14 | TGTGCCAGCAGCCAAGAATCCAGCAGGGAGCAGTACTTC | CASSQESSREQYF
- | TRBJ2-3 | - | TRBV11-2 | TGTGCCAGCAGCTCTCAACGGGTGGATACGCAGTATTTT | CASSSQRVDTQYF
once | TRBJ1-2 | - | TRBV5-4 | TGTGCCAGCAGCCCTGTTCGCGGTGGGGGCGCCGACTATGGCTACACCTTC | CASSPVRGGGADYGYTF
- | TRBJ1-2 | - | TRBV4-2 | TGTGCCAGCAGCCAAGAGGGGACATGGGCTAACTATGGCTACACCTTC | CASSQEGTWANYGYTF
- | TRBJ1-4 | - | TRBV27 | TGTGCCAGCAGTCTATTAGGGGGAGGGGAGGAAAAACTGTTTTTT | CASSLLGGGEEKLFF
- | TRBJ2-1 | TRBD2 | TRBV7-9 | TGTGCCAGCAGCCCGACTCCGGGGACGGGACTAGCGGGGTACAATGAGCAGTTCTTC | CASSPTPGTGLAGYNEQFF
- | TRBJ2-1 | TRBD2 | TRBV15 | TGTGCCACCAGCAGAGATCGGCGGGGGAACAATGAGCAGTTCTTC | CATSRDRRGNNEQFF
- | TRBJ2-7 | - | TRBV5-1 | TGCGCCAGCAGCTTGGCGGACAACTCCTACGAGCAGTACTTC | CASSLADNSYEQYF
- | TRBJ1-1 | - | TRBV7-2 | TGTGCCAGCAGCTTAGTTGACAAGGCTGAAGCTTTCTTT | CASSLVDKAEAFF
few | TRBJ1-2 | TRBD1 | TRBV25-1 | TGTGCCAGTGGACAGGGGTCTGGCTACACCTTC | CASGQGSGYTF
- | TRBJ2-7 | TRBD1 | TRBV19 | TGTGCCAGTTGGACAGGGAAGGAATACGAGCAGTACTTC | CASWTGKEYEQYF
- | TRBJ1-2 | - | TRBV7-2 | TGTGCCAGCAGCTCGACAGGATACTCCTATGGCTACACCTTC | CASSSTGYSYGYTF
- | TRBJ2-1 | - | TRBV15 | TGTGCCACCAGCAGTCGACAGCTTACCCTGAGCTCCTACAATGAGCAGTTCTTC | CATSSRQLTLSSYNEQFF
- | TRBJ1-2 | - | TRBV20-1 | TGCAGTGCTCGGGAGGGTGGCTACACCTTC | CSAREGGYTF
- | TRBJ2-7 | - | TRBV28 | TGTGCCAGCAGTTCCCGTTCCTACGAGCAGTACTTC | CASSSRSYEQYF
- | TRBJ2-7 | TRBD2 | TRBV15 | TGTGCCACCAGCAGAGATAATTCGGGGGGCTACGAGCAGTACTTC | CATSRDNSGGYEQYF
few | TRBJ2-3 | - | TRBV18 | TGTGCCAGCTCACCACCGCAGGGGGGTGGCACAGATACGCAGTATTTT | CASSPPQGGGTDTQYF
- | TRBJ1-2 | TRBD1 | TRBV6-1 | TGTGCCAGCAGGGACGGGACAGGGTTGTCCTATGGCTACACCTTC | CASRDGTGLSYGYTF
few | TRBJ2-1 | TRBD2 | TRBV7-9 | TGTTCCAGCGGGAGATACAATGAGCAGTTCTTC | CSSGRYNEQFF
- | TRBJ2-3 | TRBD2 | TRBV5-6 | TGTGCCAGCAGCTTGGGGATAGCGGGAGGGCGCACAGATACGCAGTATTTT | CASSLGIAGGRTDTQYF
- | TRBJ2-1 | TRBD2 | TRBV5-6 | TGTGCCAGCAGCTTGGAAGGCAGCGGGGGGGCCGTAGTTGAGCAGTTCTTC | CASSLEGSGGAVVEQFF
- | TRBJ2-3 | TRBD1 | TRBV25-1 | TGTGCCAGCAGTCCACCGGGACAGGGTAGCACAGATACGCAGTATTTT | CASSPPGQGSTDTQYF
- | TRBJ1-2 | - | TRBV29-1 | TGCAGCGTTACCGACAGTTCTAACTATGGCTACACCTTC | CSVTDSSNYGYTF
- | TRBJ2-2 | TRBD1 | TRBV11-3 | TGTGCCAGCAGCAGAGGGGGCATTCAAACCGGGGAGCTGTTTTTT | CASSRGGIQTGELFF
- | TRBJ1-5 | - | TRBV28 | TGTGCCAGCAGTGTAACGGATCAGCCCCAGCATTTT | CASSVTDQPQHF
few | TRBJ1-2 | TRBD1 | TRBV28 | TGTGCCAGCAGTTCAAGCCGACAGGGCCTCTTC | CASSSSRQGLF
- | TRBJ2-1 | TRBD2 | TRBV2 | TGTGCCAGCAGTGTTGGGCTAGCGGGGGAGTACAATGAGCAGTTCTTC | CASSVGLAGEYNEQFF
- | TRBJ2-1 | - | TRBV7-2 | TGTGCCAGCAGCTACACTGCGGGCAATGAGCAGTTCTTC | CASSYTAGNEQFF
- | TRBJ1-4 | - | TRBV27 | TGTGCCAGCAGTTCTCAGGGGTTGTCTAATGAAAAACTGTTTTTT | CASSSQGLSNEKLFF
- | TRBJ2-6 | - | TRBV10-3 | TGTGCCATCAGGGCCAGGGACACGGATTCTGGGGCCAACGTCCTGACTTTC | CAIRARDTDSGANVLTF
- | TRBJ1-4 | TRBD1 | TRBV19 | TGTGCCAGTAGTCTTAAGGGGGCCGGGGAAAAACTGTTTTTT | CASSLKGAGEKLFF
- | TRBJ2-1 | TRBD2 | TRBV19 | TGTGCCAACGGACTAGCGGGAGTCAATGAGCAGTTCTTC | CANGLAGVNEQFF
few | TRBJ2-3 | TRBD1 | TRBV19 | TGTGCCAGTAGTCCGGACAGGGTGGGGACAGATACGCAGTATTTT | CASSPDRVGTDTQYF
- | TRBJ2-3 | TRBD2 | TRBV5-4 | TGTGCCAGCAGCTCCACCGGACAGCGGGGGAACACAGATACGCAGTATTTT | CASSSTGQRGNTDTQYF
- | TRBJ1-5 | TRBD1 | TRBV27 | TGTGCCAGCAGGAGACTCATCGGGACAGGGGAGGATCAGCCCCAGCATTTT | CASRRLIGTGEDQPQHF
- | TRBJ2-7 | TRBD1 | TRBV18 | TGTGCCAGCTCACCTGGGACAGCAGACTACGAGCAGTACTTC | CASSPGTADYEQYF
- | TRBJ2-2 | - | TRBV5-1 | TGCGCCAGTAACGGGGGCACCGGGGAGCTGTTTTTT | CASNGGTGELFF
- | TRBJ2-7 | - | TRBV4-3 | TGCGCCAGCAGCTTAGAAGCGGCCGCAGACTACGAGCAGTACTTC | CASSLEAAADYEQYF
- | TRBJ2-5 | - | TRBV7-9 | TGTGCCAGCAGCTTAGGGGGGGGGCGGGTCCAAGAGACCCAGTACTTC | CASSLGGGRVQETQYF